The 15 T cell receptor beta chains presented below share a single source sample, sequenced in a study of blood T cell repertoires in COVID-19. Sequencing used immunoSEQ multiplex PCR; TCRdb keeps in-frame clones, though not all of them. Of some 530,000 clones detected, 80% to 90% appear once; the ten largest clones hold just over 8%. Sequenced input: PBMCs or T cells enriched from blood (not recorded which). These receptor sequences come from a woman aged 60-70 years who had recovered from COVID-19.

This clone appeared once. This chain connects TRBV10-3 to TRBJ2-3; 7 bases agree with TRBD2. The length of the CDR3 is 15 residues. Germline assignment: CDR1 ENHRY and CDR2 SYGVKD. Trimming cost V 0 bases and J 5 bases; bases outside gene matches: 5. The CDR3 reads CAISESGVAGDTQYF. DNA for the CDR3: TGTGCCATCAGTGAGTCTGGGGTAGCGGGAGATACGCAGTATTTT.

The CDR3, as DNA: TGTGCCATCAGTGACCGGCGGGGGATCGATCAGCCCCAGCATTTT. This sequence encodes CAISDRRGIDQPQHF. This rearrangement joins TRBV10-3 to TRBJ1-5, with a weak D call TRBD1 (5 bases). Per the germline V gene, CDR1 is ENHRY and CDR2 is SYGVKD. V was shortened by 3 bases and J by 5 bases, with 14 bases between the two germline ends. The CDR3 loop spans 15 amino acids.

As DNA, the CDR3 is TGCGCCAGCAGCTTGGCCCCGGCAGGGGTGAATTCACCCCTCCACTTT. This gives the protein CASSLAPAGVNSPLHF. V gene TRBV5-1 combines with J gene TRBJ1-6; possible D gene TRBD1, 6 bases. Germline CDR1 reads SGHRS; CDR2 reads YFSETQ. The CDR3 is made up of 16 amino acids. V was shortened by 0 bases and J by 7 bases, with 14 bases between the two germline ends.

The chain is built from TRBV4-1 and TRBJ1-3, with 9 bases fitting TRBD1. V was pared by 1 base and J by 4 bases, with 2 bases of the junction left unmatched. CDR1 is MGHRA and CDR2 is YSYEKL in the germline V gene. The CDR3 has 15 residues. CDR3 sequence reads: CASSQGGTGGNTIYF. CDR3 DNA: TGCGCCAGCAGCCAAGGTGGGACAGGGGGAAACACCATATATTTT.

Concerning this clone: Other DNA sequences in this sample translate to the same CDR3. CDR3 nucleotides: TGTGCCAGCAGCTTGCGTGGGACAGGCGGGGAAAAACTGTTTTTT. Translated, it gives CASSLRGTGGEKLFF. The chain carries TRBV5-6 and TRBJ1-4, with TRBD1 matching over 8 bases. The V gene end was trimmed by 1 base and the J gene end by 8 bases; junction bases not matched to a gene: 7. This CDR3 is built from 15 residues. Germline lookup yields CDR1 SGHDT and CDR2 YYEEEE.

The rearrangement joins TRBV18 to TRBJ2-1; D uncertain. This CDR3 has 14 amino acids. V dropped 5 bases and J dropped 6 bases, with 14 bases sitting between them. CDR1 is KGHSH, CDR2 LQKENI, per germline. The CDR3: CASSEPLNVNEQFF. CDR3 nucleotide sequence: TGTGCCAGCTCAGAACCGCTAAATGTCAATGAGCAGTTCTTC.

This chain joins TRBV29-1 and TRBJ1-1; 7 positions match TRBD1. Germline V CDR1 and CDR2: SQVTM, ANQGSEA. J lost 5 bases, V lost 6 bases, and 6 bases had no gene match. The CDR3 totals 12 residues. The CDR3 loop is CSVGAGGTEAFF. The CDR3 region has the DNA TGCAGCGTGGGGGCAGGGGGAACTGAAGCTTTCTTT.

On this clone itself: This same CDR3 is encoded by further DNA sequences in the sample. The CDR3 DNA reads as TGTGCCAGCTCACCGGGACAGAATGAAAAACTGTTTTTT. Protein: CASSPGQNEKLFF. The rearrangement uses TRBV18 and TRBJ1-4; 7 nucleotides match TRBD1. The V segment lost 3 bases and the J segment 5 bases; nucleotides outside the gene matches: 0. The CDR3 length is 13 residues. Germline V gene lookup returns CDR1 KGHSH and CDR2 LQKENI.

This clone was found once. This chain links TRBV2 with TRBJ1-2; 9 bases fit TRBD1. The V and J ends lost 4 bases and 4 bases, in that order; junction bases with no gene match: 7. Germline loops: CDR1 SNHLY, CDR2 FYNNEI. The CDR3 spans 15 residues. The CDR3 DNA reads TGTGCCAGCAGTGCTCGGACAGGGGTTGGCTATGGCTACACCTTC. It codes for CASSARTGVGYGYTF.

This clone was seen a few times. J is TRBJ1-1 and V is TRBV5-1; D not certain. The CDR3 has 13 residues. Germline CDR1 and CDR2: SGHRS and YFSETQ. Between the trimmed V and J ends, which lost 1 base and 5 bases, there was a span of 9 bases. CDR3 DNA sequence: TGCGCCAGCAGCTTGTGGGCGGGAACTGAAGCTTTCTTT. It encodes CASSLWAGTEAFF.

The J gene is TRBJ1-1, the V gene TRBV7-8; no definite D call. CDR3 size: 15 residues. Germline V lookup: CDR1 SGHVS, CDR2 FQNEAQ. V gave up 0 bases and J gave up 0 bases, with 8 bases separating them. The CDR3, as DNA: TGTGCCAGCAGCTTAGCGGGCACCCTGAACACTGAAGCTTTCTTT. Amino acid sequence: CASSLAGTLNTEAFF. Full variable domain (remainder filled in from reference TRBV7-8 and TRBJ1-1): GAGVSQSPRYKVAKRGQDVALRCDPISGHVSLFWYQQALGQGPEFLTYFQNEAQLDKSGLPSDRFFAERPEGSVSTLKIQRTQQEDSAVYLCASSLAGTLNTEAFFGQGTRLTVV.

CDR3 amino acids: CASSLVWGTGDTEAFF. The CDR3 coding sequence is TGTGCCAGCAGCTTAGTATGGGGGACAGGGGATACTGAAGCTTTCTTT. V usage is TRBV7-2 and J usage is TRBJ1-1, with 10 bases aligning to TRBD1. Losses at the gene ends were 1 base for V and 5 bases for J; bases not matched to a gene: 7. Germline CDR1 and CDR2: SGHTA and FQGNSA. The CDR3 is made up of 16 amino acids.

The chain has TRBV2 and TRBJ1-5; D is unclear. This CDR3 has 14 residues. Germline CDR1 and CDR2: SNHLY and FYNNEI. The V end lost 3 bases, the J end lost 3 bases, and 9 bases lay between the germline ends. The CDR3 reads CASSEVVSNQPQHF. In DNA form, the CDR3 reads TGTGCCAGCAGTGAGGTAGTCTCCAATCAGCCCCAGCATTTT.

CDR3 nucleotide sequence: TGCGCCAGCAGCCAAGTGGGCAGGGTTGGAAACACCATATATTTT. Its translation is CASSQVGRVGNTIYF. The chain employs TRBV4-1 and TRBJ1-3; D perhaps matches TRBD1 (5 bases). This CDR3 spans 15 amino acids. Germline CDR1 MGHRA, CDR2 YSYEKL. Between the trimmed V and J ends, which lost 1 base and 3 bases, there was a span of 10 bases.

The J gene is TRBJ1-1, the V gene TRBV21-1. TRBV21-1 is labeled a pseudogene. This CDR3 region has 16 residues. The CDR3 reads CASSNLRENRLTEAFF. The CDR3 DNA reads TGTGCCAGCAGCAACCTCCGGGAGAACAGGCTCACTGAAGCTTTCTTT.